These 9 T cell receptor beta chains share one sample of origin, sequenced in a study of OX40 agonist ivuxolimab in advanced cancers. Assay: immunoSEQ multiplex PCR; the TCRdb copy retains only in-frame clones and omits some. The table lists fewer than 65,000 clones, around 80% of them singletons, with roughly 3.9% in the top ten. This specimen was CD4+ or CD8+ T cells sorted from blood, taken in a trial of the OX40 agonist ivuxolimab. The source of these receptors is an adult with an advanced solid tumor such as melanoma, head and neck, liver or kidney cancer.

The sample holds a few counts of this clone. V gene TRBV18 combines with J gene TRBJ1-4; tentatively, D is TRBD1 (5 bases). The length of the CDR3 is 17 residues. Between the trimmed V and J ends, which lost 1 base and 0 bases, there was a span of 12 bases. Germline CDR1 and CDR2: KGHSH and LQKENI. The CDR3: CASSPRPTDSTNEKLFF. The CDR3 DNA is TGTGCCAGCTCACCACGACCGACAGACTCAACTAATGAAAAACTGTTTTTT. The entire variable domain, with the rest obtained from reference TRBV18 and TRBJ1-4, is as follows: NAGVMQNPRHLVRRRGQEARLRCSPMKGHSHVYWYRQLPEEGLKFMVYLQKENIIDESGMPKERFSAEFPKEGPSILRIQQVVRGDSAAYFCASSPRPTDSTNEKLFFGSGTQLSVL.

This chain connects TRBV29-1 to TRBJ2-1; 13 bases map to TRBD2. CDR3 length: 14 amino acids. The junction had 6 bases not matched to a gene; V was cut back by 5 bases and J by 8 bases. Germline V gene data show CDR1 as SQVTM and CDR2 as ANQGSEA. In DNA, the CDR3 is TGCAGCGTTAGGACTAGCGGGAGACTCGATGAGCAGTTCTTC. Amino acid sequence: CSVRTSGRLDEQFF.

This chain uses TRBV5-4 with TRBJ1-6; 7 bases line up with TRBD1. Per germline, CDR1 SGHNT and CDR2 YYREEE (reference sequence). The V gene end was trimmed by 4 bases and the J gene end by 6 bases; junction bases not matched to a gene: 7. The CDR3 totals 15 residues. The CDR3 reads CASSGWDSTNSPLHF. CDR3 nucleotide sequence: TGTGCCAGCAGCGGGTGGGACAGTACTAATTCACCCCTCCACTTT. Looking up the rest from reference TRBV5-4 and TRBJ1-6 gives the full variable domain: ETGVTQSPTHLIKTRGQQVTLRCSSQSGHNTVSWYQQALGQGPQFIFQYYREEENGRGNFPPRFSGLQFPNYSSELNVNALELDDSALYLCASSGWDSTNSPLHFGNGTRLTVT.

J is TRBJ1-3 and V is TRBV18, with unresolved D. Looked up from germline, CDR1 is KGHSH and CDR2 is LQKENI. The CDR3 totals 16 residues. V shed 2 bases and J shed 0 bases, with 11 bases lying between them. CDR3 sequence: CASSPSPGVSGNTIYF. CDR3 nucleotide sequence: TGTGCCAGCTCACCAAGTCCCGGAGTCTCTGGAAACACCATATATTTT.

This clone has only a few counts. V usage is TRBV13 and J usage is TRBJ1-2; TRBD1 is a possible D gene (6 bases). V lost 1 base and J lost 7, with 16 bases in between. Germline V gene lookup returns CDR1 PRHDT and CDR2 FYEKMQ (reference sequence). CDR3 length: 15 residues. The CDR3 nucleotides are TGTGCCAGCAGCTTAGAGCCGGGGGCGGGAGGTGGCTACACCTTC. Protein product: CASSLEPGAGGGYTF.

This rearrangement joins TRBV5-5 to TRBJ2-2; D call uncertain. The CDR3 has 16 residues. The V and J ends lost 4 bases and 0 bases respectively, with 13 bases between them. CDR1 and CDR2 from the germline V gene are SGHKS and YYEKEE (reference sequence). The CDR3 DNA reads as TGTGCCAGCAGCCAAAGCCCGGGCTCGAACACCGGGGAGCTGTTTTTT. Its translation is CASSQSPGSNTGELFF.

This chain joins TRBV7-6 and TRBJ2-1; possible D gene TRBD1, 6 bases. In germline, CDR1 is SGHVS, CDR2 FNYEAQ. CDR3 length equals 12 residues. Trimming removed 0 bases from V and 10 bases from J, with 7 bases in between. As DNA, the CDR3 is TGTGCCAGCAGCTTAGCTGGGGGCGAGCAGTTCTTC. It codes for CASSLAGGEQFF.

This clone appeared once. The chain uses TRBV2 and TRBJ1-4; D is perhaps TRBD1 (5 bases). Germline assignment: CDR1 SNHLY and CDR2 FYNNEI. V was shortened by 11 bases and J by 8 bases, with 15 bases between the two germline ends. This CDR3 has 12 amino acids. The CDR3 DNA is TGTGCCGCCGGGAGGGGCTACGAAAAACTGTTTTTT. The encoded protein is CAAGRGYEKLFF.

The count of this clone is one. This chain links TRBV25-1 with TRBJ2-7, with D perhaps TRBD2 (6 bases). Germline loops: CDR1 MGHDK, CDR2 SYGVNS. V dropped 6 bases and J dropped 4 bases, with 13 bases sitting between them. This CDR3 has 13 amino acids. CDR3 amino acids: CASRGTGLYEQYF. Here the CDR3 DNA reads TGTGCCAGCAGGGGAACGGGACTTTACGAGCAGTACTTC.